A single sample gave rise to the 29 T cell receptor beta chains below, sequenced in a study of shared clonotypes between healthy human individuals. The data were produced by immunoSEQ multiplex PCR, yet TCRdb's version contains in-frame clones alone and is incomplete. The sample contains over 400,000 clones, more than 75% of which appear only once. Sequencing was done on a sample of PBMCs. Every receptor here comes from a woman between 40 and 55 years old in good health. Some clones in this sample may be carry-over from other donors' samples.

The CDR3 sequence: CASTPSVVSQPQHF. The CDR3 bases are TGCGCCAGCACTCCGTCGGTGGTAAGCCAGCCCCAGCATTTT. The genes are TRBV5-1 and TRBJ1-5; D not certain. Germline V lookup: CDR1 SGHRS, CDR2 YFSETQ. The CDR3 consists of 14 residues. Trimming removed 6 bases from V and 7 bases from J, with 17 bases in between.

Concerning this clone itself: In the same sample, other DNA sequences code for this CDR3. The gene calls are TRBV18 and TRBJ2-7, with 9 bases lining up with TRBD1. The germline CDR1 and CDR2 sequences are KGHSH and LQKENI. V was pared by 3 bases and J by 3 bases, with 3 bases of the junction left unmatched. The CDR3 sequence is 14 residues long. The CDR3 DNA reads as TGTGCCAGCTCACCCCCGGGACAGGGCTACGAGCAGTACTTC. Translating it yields CASSPPGQGYEQYF.

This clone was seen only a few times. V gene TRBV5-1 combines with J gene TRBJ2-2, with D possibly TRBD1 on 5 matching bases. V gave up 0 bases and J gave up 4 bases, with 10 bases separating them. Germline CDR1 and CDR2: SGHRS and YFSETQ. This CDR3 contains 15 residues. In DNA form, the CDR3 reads TGCGCCAGCAGCTTGGGGAGCCAGGGCACCGGGGAGCTGTTTTTT. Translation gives CASSLGSQGTGELFF. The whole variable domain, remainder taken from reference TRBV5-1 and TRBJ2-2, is KAGVTQTPRYLIKTRGQQVTLSCSPISGHRSVSWYQQTPGQGLQFLFEYFSETQRNKGNFPGRFSGRQFSNSRSEMNVSTLELGDSALYLCASSLGSQGTGELFFGEGSRLTVL.

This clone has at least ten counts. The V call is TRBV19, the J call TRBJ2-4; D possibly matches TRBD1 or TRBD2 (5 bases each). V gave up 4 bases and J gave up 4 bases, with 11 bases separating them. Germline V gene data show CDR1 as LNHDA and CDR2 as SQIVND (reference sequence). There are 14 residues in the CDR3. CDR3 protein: CASSKGTEKNIQYF. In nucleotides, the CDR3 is TGTGCCAGTAGTAAGGGGACGGAAAAAAACATTCAGTACTTC.

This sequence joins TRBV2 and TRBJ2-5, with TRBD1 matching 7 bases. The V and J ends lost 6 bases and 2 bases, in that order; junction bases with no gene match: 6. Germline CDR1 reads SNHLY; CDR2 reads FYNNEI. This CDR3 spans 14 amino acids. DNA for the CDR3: TGTGCCAGCAGCTACGGGACAGCACAAGAGACCCAGTACTTC. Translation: CASSYGTAQETQYF. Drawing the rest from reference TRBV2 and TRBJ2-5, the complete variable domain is EPEVTQTPSHQVTQMGQEVILRCVPISNHLYFYWYRQILGQKVEFLVSFYNNEISEKSEIFDDQFSVERPDGSNFTLKIRSTKLEDSAMYFCASSYGTAQETQYFGPGTRLLVL.

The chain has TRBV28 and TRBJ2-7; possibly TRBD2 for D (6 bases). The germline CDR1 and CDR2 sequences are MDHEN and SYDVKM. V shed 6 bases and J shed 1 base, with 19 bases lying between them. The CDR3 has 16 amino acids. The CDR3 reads CASSLFRLVVSYEQYF. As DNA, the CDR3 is TGTGCCAGCAGCTTGTTCCGACTAGTAGTTTCCTACGAGCAGTACTTC.

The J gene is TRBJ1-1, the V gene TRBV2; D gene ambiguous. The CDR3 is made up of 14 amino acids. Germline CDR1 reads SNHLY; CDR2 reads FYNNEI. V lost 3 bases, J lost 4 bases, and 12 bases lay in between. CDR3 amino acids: CASSDHGEGTEAFF. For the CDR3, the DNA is TGTGCCAGCAGTGACCATGGGGAGGGCACTGAAGCTTTCTTT.

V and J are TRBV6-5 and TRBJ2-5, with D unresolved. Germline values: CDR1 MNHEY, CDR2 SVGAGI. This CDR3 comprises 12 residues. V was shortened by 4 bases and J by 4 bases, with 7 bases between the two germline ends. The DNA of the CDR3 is TGTGCCAGCAGTTCGGGTCCAGAGACCCAGTACTTC. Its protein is CASSSGPETQYF.

Here the CDR3 reads CASSLRGPTTDTQYF. DNA for the CDR3: TGTGCCAGCAGCCTCCGGGGCCCTACCACAGATACGCAGTATTTT. The rearrangement uses TRBV7-6 and TRBJ2-3; D might be TRBD1 or TRBD2, each matching 5 bases. Deletions cut 5 bases from V and 2 bases from J, with 14 bases between. Germline V gene sequence: CDR1 SGHVS, CDR2 FNYEAQ. The CDR3 consists of 15 residues.

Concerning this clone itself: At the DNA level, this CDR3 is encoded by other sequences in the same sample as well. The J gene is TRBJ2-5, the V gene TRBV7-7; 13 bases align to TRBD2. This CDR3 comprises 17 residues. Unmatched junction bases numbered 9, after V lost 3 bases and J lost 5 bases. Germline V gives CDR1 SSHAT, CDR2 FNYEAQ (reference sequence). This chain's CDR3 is CASSFRPILAGGETQYF. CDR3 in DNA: TGTGCCAGCAGCTTCCGGCCAATACTAGCGGGAGGGGAGACCCAGTACTTC. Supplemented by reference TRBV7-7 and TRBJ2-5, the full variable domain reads GAGVSQSPRYKVTKRGQDVTLRCDPISSHATLYWYQQALGQGPEFLTYFNYEAQPDKSGLPSDRFSAERPEGSISTLTIQRTEQRDSAMYRCASSFRPILAGGETQYFGPGTRLLVL.

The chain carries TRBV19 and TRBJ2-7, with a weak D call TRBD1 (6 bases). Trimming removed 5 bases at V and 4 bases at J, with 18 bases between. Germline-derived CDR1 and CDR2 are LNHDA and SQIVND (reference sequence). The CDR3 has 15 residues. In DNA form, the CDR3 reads TGTGCCAGTAGTCTACAGGGAGCACTATGGTACGAGCAGTACTTC. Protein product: CASSLQGALWYEQYF.

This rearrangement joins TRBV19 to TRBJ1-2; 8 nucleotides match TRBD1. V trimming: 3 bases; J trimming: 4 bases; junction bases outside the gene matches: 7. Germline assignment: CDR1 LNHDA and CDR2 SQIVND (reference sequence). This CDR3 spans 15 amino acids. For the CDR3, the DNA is TGTGCCAGTAGTATTGGGGCAGGGGGCGTCTATGGCTACACCTTC. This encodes CASSIGAGGVYGYTF.

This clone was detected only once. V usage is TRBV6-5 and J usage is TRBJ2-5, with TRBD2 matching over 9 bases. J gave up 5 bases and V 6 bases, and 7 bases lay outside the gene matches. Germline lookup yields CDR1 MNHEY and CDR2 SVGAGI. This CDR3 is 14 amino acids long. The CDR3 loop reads CASSKGLAWETQYF. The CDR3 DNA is TGTGCCAGCAGCAAGGGACTAGCATGGGAGACCCAGTACTTC.

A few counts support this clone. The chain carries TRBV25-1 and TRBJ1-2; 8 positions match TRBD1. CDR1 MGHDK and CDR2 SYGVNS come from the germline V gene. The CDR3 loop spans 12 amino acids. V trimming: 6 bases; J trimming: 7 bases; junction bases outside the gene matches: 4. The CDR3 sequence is CASRTGEIGYTF. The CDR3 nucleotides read TGTGCCAGCAGGACAGGGGAAATTGGCTACACCTTC.

CDR3 region: CASSGSSDRIAEAFF. In DNA form, the CDR3 reads TGTGCCAGCAGTGGGAGCTCGGACAGGATAGCAGAAGCTTTCTTT. The rearrangement joins TRBV6-1 to TRBJ1-1; 7 bases map to TRBD1. CDR1 MNHNS and CDR2 SASEGT come from the germline V gene. CDR3 length equals 15 residues. With V trimmed by 4 bases and J by 8 bases, 13 bases remained unmatched.

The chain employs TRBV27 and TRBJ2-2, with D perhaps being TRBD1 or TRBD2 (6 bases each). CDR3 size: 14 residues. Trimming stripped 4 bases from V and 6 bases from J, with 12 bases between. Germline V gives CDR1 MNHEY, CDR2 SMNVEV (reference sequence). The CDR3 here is CASSWGAGSGELFF. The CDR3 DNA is TGTGCCAGCAGTTGGGGGGCAGGGTCCGGGGAGCTGTTTTTT.

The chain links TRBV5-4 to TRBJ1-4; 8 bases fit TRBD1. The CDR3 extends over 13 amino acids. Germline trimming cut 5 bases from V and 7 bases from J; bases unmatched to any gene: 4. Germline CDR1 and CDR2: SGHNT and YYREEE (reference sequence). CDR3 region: CASRPGTGEKLFF. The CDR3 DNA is TGTGCCAGCAGACCCGGGACAGGTGAAAAACTGTTTTTT.

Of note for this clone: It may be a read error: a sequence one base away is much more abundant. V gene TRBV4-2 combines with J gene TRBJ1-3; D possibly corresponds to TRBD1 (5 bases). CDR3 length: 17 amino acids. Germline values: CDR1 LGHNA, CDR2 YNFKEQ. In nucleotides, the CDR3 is TGTGCCAGCAGTACCCTAGGGACGGCCAACTCTGGAAACACCATACATTTT. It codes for CASSTLGTANSGNTIHF.

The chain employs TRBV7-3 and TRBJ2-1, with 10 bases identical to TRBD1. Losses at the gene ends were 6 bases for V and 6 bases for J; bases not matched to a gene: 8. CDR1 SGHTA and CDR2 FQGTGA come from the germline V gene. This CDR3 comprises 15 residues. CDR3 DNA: TGTGCCAGCAGTAAGGACAGGGGGTCCCCCAATGAGCAGTTCTTC. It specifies CASSKDRGSPNEQFF.

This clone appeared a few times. The CDR3 is CASSVGPVLEIREAFF. As DNA, the CDR3 is TGTGCCAGCAGCGTAGGCCCGGTGCTTGAGATACGTGAAGCTTTCTTT. The gene calls are TRBV9 and TRBJ1-1; D unclear. Trimming pared 0 bases from V and 7 bases from J, leaving 19 bases between. CDR1 and CDR2 (germline): SGDLS, YYNGEE. The length of the CDR3 is 16 residues.

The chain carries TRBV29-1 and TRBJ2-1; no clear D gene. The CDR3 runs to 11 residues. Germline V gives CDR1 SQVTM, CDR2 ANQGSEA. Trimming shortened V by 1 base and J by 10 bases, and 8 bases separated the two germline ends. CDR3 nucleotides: TGCAGCGTTGAAGGGGTGTGGGAGCAGTTCTTC. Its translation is CSVEGVWEQFF.

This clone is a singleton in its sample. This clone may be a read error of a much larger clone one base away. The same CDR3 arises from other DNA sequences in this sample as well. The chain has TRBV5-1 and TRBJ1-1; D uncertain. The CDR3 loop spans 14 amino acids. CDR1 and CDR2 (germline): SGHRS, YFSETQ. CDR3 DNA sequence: TGCGCCAGCAGCGCGCTACAGAGCAACACTGAGGCTTTCTTT. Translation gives CASSALQSNTEAFF.

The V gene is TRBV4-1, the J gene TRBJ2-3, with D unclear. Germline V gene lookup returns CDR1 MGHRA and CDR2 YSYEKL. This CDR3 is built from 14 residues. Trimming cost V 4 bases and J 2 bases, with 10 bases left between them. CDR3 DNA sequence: TGCGCCAGCAGCCTATCTTGGGACACAGATACGCAGTATTTT. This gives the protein CASSLSWDTDTQYF.

The CDR3 sequence is CAISTQVQGPETQYF. The CDR3 DNA reads as TGTGCCATCAGTACCCAGGTTCAAGGTCCGGAGACCCAGTACTTC. The chain links TRBV10-3 to TRBJ2-5; D is uncertain. The CDR3 loop spans 15 amino acids. Germline V gives CDR1 ENHRY, CDR2 SYGVKD. Trimming left V 5 bases short and J 5 bases short, with 18 bases between.

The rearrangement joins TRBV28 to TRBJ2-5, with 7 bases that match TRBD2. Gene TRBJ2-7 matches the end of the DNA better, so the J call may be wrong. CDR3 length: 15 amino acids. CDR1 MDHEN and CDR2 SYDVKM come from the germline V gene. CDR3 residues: CASSGLGWVSYEQYF. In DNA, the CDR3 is TGTGCCAGCAGCGGACTAGGATGGGTTTCCTACGAGCAGTACTTC.

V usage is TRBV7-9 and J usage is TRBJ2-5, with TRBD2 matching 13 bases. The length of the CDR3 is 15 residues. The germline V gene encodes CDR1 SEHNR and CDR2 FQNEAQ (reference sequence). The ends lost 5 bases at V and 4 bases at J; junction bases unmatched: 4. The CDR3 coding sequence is TGTGCCAGCAGCACTCGACTAGCGGGAGGAGAGACCCAGTACTTC. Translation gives CASSTRLAGGETQYF.

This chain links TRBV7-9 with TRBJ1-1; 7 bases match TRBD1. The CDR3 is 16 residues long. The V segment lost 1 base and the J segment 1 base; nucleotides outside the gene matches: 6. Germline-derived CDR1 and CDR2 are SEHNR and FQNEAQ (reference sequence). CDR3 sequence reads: CASSLGRDSRNTEAFF. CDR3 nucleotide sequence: TGTGCCAGCAGCTTAGGGCGGGACAGTCGGAACACTGAAGCTTTCTTT.

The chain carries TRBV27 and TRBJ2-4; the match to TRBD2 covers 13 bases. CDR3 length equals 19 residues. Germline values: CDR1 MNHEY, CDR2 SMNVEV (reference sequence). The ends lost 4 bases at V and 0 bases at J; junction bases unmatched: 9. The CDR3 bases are TGTGCCAGCAGTTCCCTTGGACTAGCGGGAGCCTTAGCCAAAAACATTCAGTACTTC. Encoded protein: CASSSLGLAGALAKNIQYF.

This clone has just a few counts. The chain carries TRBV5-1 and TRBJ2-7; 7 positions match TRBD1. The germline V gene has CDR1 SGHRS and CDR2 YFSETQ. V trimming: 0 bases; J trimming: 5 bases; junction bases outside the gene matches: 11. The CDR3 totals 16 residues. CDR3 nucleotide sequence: TGCGCCAGCAGCTTGGTAGGGGGCGCGATTTCCCACGAGCAGTACTTC. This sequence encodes CASSLVGGAISHEQYF. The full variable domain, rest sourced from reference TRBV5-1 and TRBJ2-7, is KAGVTQTPRYLIKTRGQQVTLSCSPISGHRSVSWYQQTPGQGLQFLFEYFSETQRNKGNFPGRFSGRQFSNSRSEMNVSTLELGDSALYLCASSLVGGAISHEQYFGPGTRLTVT.